This T cell receptor (beta chain) stems from a study of T-cell memory formation after mild COVID-19. Each CDR3 protein is one row after TCRdb ran MiXCR on the 5' RACE reads. The sample holds 110,000 to 150,000 distinct CDR3 sequences; more than 13% are singletons and the top ten take about 30%. The CDR3 covers 12 residues. CDR1 and CDR2 from the germline V gene are SGHKS and YYEKEE (reference sequence). Trimming removed 6 bases from V and 3 bases from J, with 10 bases in between. In this sample, this clonotype turned up a few times. The sequencing input was PBMCs or a T cell subset sorted from them (not recorded which). The chain combines TRBV5-5 with TRBJ2-7; D uncertain. This TCR was recovered from an adult woman who had mild COVID-19 (a few samples of this study predate the infection). Cell type and time point are not known. Here the CDR3 reads CASTLSSYEQYF. CDR3 DNA: TGTGCCAGCACCCTGTCTAGCTACGAGCAGTACTTC.